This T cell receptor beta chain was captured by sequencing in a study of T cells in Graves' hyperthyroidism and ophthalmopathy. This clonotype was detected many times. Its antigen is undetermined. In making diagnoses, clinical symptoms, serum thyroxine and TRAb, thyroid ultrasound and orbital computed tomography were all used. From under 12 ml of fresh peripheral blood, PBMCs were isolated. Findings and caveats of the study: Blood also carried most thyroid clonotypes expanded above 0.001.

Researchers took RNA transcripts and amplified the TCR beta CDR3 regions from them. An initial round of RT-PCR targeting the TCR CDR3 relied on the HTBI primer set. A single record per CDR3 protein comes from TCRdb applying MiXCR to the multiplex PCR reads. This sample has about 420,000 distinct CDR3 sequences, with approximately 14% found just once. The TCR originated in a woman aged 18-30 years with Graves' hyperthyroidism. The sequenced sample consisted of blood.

The CDR3 reads CASSEAGNIYEQYF. CDR3 bases: TGTGCCAGCAGTGAAGCGGGCAACATCTACGAGCAGTACTTC. V is TRBV6-1 and J is TRBJ2-7; D is uncertain. CDR1 is MNHNS, CDR2 SASEGT, per germline. V was trimmed by 0 bases and J by 3 bases, leaving 9 bases between them. The CDR3 has 14 amino acids.